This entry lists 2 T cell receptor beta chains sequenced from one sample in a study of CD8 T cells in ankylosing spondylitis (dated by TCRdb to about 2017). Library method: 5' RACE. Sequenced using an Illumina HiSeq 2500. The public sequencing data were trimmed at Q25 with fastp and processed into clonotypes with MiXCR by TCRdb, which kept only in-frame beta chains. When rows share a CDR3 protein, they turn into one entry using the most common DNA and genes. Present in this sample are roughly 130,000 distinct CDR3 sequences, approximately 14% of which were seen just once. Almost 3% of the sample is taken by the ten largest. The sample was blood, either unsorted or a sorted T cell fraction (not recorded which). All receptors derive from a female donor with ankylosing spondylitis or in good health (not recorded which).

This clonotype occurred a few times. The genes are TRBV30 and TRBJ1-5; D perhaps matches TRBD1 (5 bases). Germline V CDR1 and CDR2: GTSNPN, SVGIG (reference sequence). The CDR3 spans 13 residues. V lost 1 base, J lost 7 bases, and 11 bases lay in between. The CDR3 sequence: CAWSAGDGQPQHF. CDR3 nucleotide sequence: TGTGCCTGGAGTGCTGGGGACGGGCAGCCCCAGCATTTT.

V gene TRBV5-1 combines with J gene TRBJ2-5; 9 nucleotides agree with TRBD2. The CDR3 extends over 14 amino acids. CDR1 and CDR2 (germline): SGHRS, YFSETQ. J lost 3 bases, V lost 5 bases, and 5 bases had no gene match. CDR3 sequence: CASSLAGVEETQYF. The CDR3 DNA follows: TGCGCCAGCAGTTTAGCGGGGGTAGAAGAGACCCAGTACTTC.